The following is a TCR beta chain sequence with its context. This record belongs to a study of blood T cell repertoires in COVID-19. Some clones are missing from TCRdb's copy, which holds only in-frame ones; the method was immunoSEQ multiplex PCR. Of 140,000 to 150,000 clones in the sample, around 87% were seen once. The TCR sequence derives from a man between 60 and 70 years old who had recovered from COVID-19. Material: PBMCs or T cells enriched from blood (not recorded which).

In DNA, the CDR3 is TGTGCCAGCAGCCGAACCGGGACAGCTAATGAAAAACTGTTTTTT. Amino acid sequence: CASSRTGTANEKLFF. This chain links TRBV7-7 with TRBJ1-4; 7 bases line up with TRBD1. The CDR3 is 15 residues long. Trimming took 5 bases from V and 3 from J; bases not matched to a gene: 6. The germline V gene encodes CDR1 SSHAT and CDR2 FNYEAQ (reference sequence).